These 21 T cell receptor beta chains were all obtained from the same sample, sequenced in a study of T cells after yellow fever vaccination. TCRdb reprocessed the 5' RACE reads via MiXCR and lists one record per CDR3 protein. The sample has approximately 350,000 distinct CDR3 sequences, around a tenth seen once; the top ten hold around 19%. The sequences come from PBMCs, collected on the day of the first yellow fever vaccination. The receptors were sampled from a man younger than 35 who received the YFV17D yellow fever vaccine.

This clonotype was detected a few times. This chain uses TRBV7-8 with TRBJ2-3, with 10 bases that match TRBD2. V was pared by 3 bases and J by 6 bases, with 3 bases of the junction left unmatched. Germline V CDR1 and CDR2: SGHVS, FQNEAQ. CDR3 length: 14 residues. The CDR3 DNA reads as TGTGCCAGCAGCTTTGGGACTAGCGTTGATACGCAGTATTTT. Translated, it gives CASSFGTSVDTQYF.

The sample holds a few counts of this clonotype. The chain couples TRBV27 to TRBJ1-1; no firm D call. CDR3 size: 12 residues. Germline-derived CDR1 and CDR2 are MNHEY and SMNVEV (reference sequence). V was clipped by 2 bases and J by 1 base, with 2 bases between them. The CDR3 region has the DNA TGTGCCAGCAGTTTACCGAACACTGAAGCTTTCTTT. Translated: CASSLPNTEAFF.

In its sample, this clonotype was seen a few times. This chain joins TRBV11-2 and TRBJ2-7, with 7 bases aligning to TRBD1. Per germline, CDR1 SGHAT and CDR2 FQNNGV. CDR3 length: 15 amino acids. V lost 5 bases, J lost 0 bases, and 7 bases stayed unmatched. The CDR3 DNA reads TGTGCCAGCAGCGCCCGGGACAGACCCTCCTACGAGCAGTACTTC. It codes for CASSARDRPSYEQYF.

This clonotype occurred a few times. The chain is built from TRBV12-3 or TRBV12-4 and TRBJ2-2; 7 bases match TRBD2. V lost 6 bases to trimming and J lost 4 bases; unmatched junction nucleotides: 5. The CDR3 totals 14 residues. The CDR3 loop reads CASRRDYLTGELFF. The CDR3 coding sequence is TGTGCCAGCAGAAGGGACTACCTCACCGGGGAGCTGTTTTTT.

The count of this clonotype is one. This sequence joins TRBV28 and TRBJ1-5; 7 bases line up with TRBD1. The V and J ends lost 7 bases and 6 bases, in that order; junction bases with no gene match: 15. Germline V CDR1 and CDR2: MDHEN, SYDVKM. The CDR3 spans 16 residues. The CDR3 here is CASTATGIGRGQPQHF. The DNA for the CDR3 is TGTGCCAGCACCGCGACAGGGATAGGAAGAGGTCAGCCCCAGCATTTT.

This clonotype has just a few counts. The chain recombines TRBV12-3 or TRBV12-4 with TRBJ1-6, with D perhaps TRBD1 (6 bases). This CDR3 has 14 amino acids. The germline V and J ends were trimmed by 7 bases and 10 bases, with 17 bases remaining between them. In DNA, the CDR3 is TGTGCCAGCACCTCCCTGGGGGGGCAATCACCCCTCCACTTT. Translating gives CASTSLGGQSPLHF.

The gene calls are TRBV9 and TRBJ2-5; no firm D call. CDR1 and CDR2 from the germline V gene are SGDLS and YYNGEE. This CDR3 is built from 14 residues. V was shortened by 0 bases and J by 2 bases, with 8 bases between the two germline ends. In DNA form, the CDR3 reads TGTGCCAGCAGCGTAGGATATCTGCAAGAGACCCAGTACTTC. It encodes CASSVGYLQETQYF.

This clonotype came up many times. This sequence joins TRBV18 and TRBJ1-1, with unresolved D. Per germline, CDR1 KGHSH and CDR2 LQKENI. The CDR3 sequence is 14 residues long. The germline V and J ends were trimmed by 1 base and 1 base, with 7 bases remaining between them. The CDR3, as DNA: TGTGCCAGCTCACCACTGTCAACGAACACTGAAGCTTTCTTT. Encoded protein: CASSPLSTNTEAFF.

This sequence joins TRBV10-3 and TRBJ2-1; 7 bases are a match to TRBD2. CDR1 is ENHRY and CDR2 is SYGVKD in the germline V gene. CDR3 length: 18 residues. After removal of 4 bases from V and 0 bases from J, the junction contained 12 bases not matched to a gene. The CDR3 is CAISALPGRGSSYNEQFF. CDR3 DNA: TGTGCCATCAGTGCGCTTCCTGGGCGGGGGAGCTCCTACAATGAGCAGTTCTTC.

This clonotype was observed a few times. The chain joins TRBV5-5 to TRBJ2-7, with D possibly being TRBD1 (6 bases). This CDR3 has 15 residues. Trimming shortened V by 4 bases and J by 0 bases, and 14 bases separated the two germline ends. CDR1 SGHKS and CDR2 YYEKEE come from the germline V gene (reference sequence). CDR3 sequence reads: CASSLVGGASYEQYF. CDR3 in DNA: TGTGCCAGCAGCCTCGTAGGGGGTGCCTCCTACGAGCAGTACTTC.

This clonotype was seen repeatedly, ten times or more. The chain combines TRBV20-1 with TRBJ2-7; 8 bases align to TRBD1. The V segment lost 5 bases and the J segment 1 base; nucleotides outside the gene matches: 4. Per the germline V gene, CDR1 is DFQATT and CDR2 is SNEGSKA (reference sequence). This CDR3 spans 13 amino acids. DNA of the CDR3: TGCAGTGCTCTAGACAGGGGTTCCTACGAGCAGTACGTC. It codes for CSALDRGSYEQYV.

This clonotype occurred many times. The rearrangement joins TRBV6-1 to TRBJ2-5; 9 nucleotides agree with TRBD1. The CDR3 is made up of 15 amino acids. The V gene end was trimmed by 0 bases and the J gene end by 1 base; junction bases not matched to a gene: 0. The germline CDR1 and CDR2 sequences are MNHNS and SASEGT. CDR3 DNA sequence: TGTGCCAGCAGTGAAGCGACAGGGGGCCAAGAGACCCAGTACTTC. This encodes CASSEATGGQETQYF.

The rearrangement uses TRBV30 and TRBJ1-6; D is undetermined. The germline CDR1 and CDR2 sequences are GTSNPN and SVGIG (reference sequence). The V end lost 4 bases, the J end lost 3 bases, and 7 bases lay between the germline ends. CDR3 length: 13 amino acids. Here the CDR3 reads CAWTTVYNSPLHF. Written as DNA, the CDR3 is TGTGCCTGGACGACCGTCTATAATTCACCCCTCCACTTT.

This clonotype was counted only a few times. For the CDR3, the DNA is TGCGCCAGCAGCCCATACTGGCGGATAATCGAAAACATTCAGTACTTC. It yields the protein CASSPYWRIIENIQYF. The gene calls are TRBV4-1 and TRBJ2-4; D gene ambiguous. Per the germline V gene, CDR1 is MGHRA and CDR2 is YSYEKL. The CDR3 has 16 residues. V lost 4 bases, J lost 5 bases, and 18 bases lay in between.

This clonotype was seen once. The chain joins TRBV6-1 to TRBJ1-4; D unresolved. Trimming cost V 6 bases and J 3 bases, with 17 bases left between them. CDR3 length: 16 amino acids. Per germline, CDR1 MNHNS and CDR2 SASEGT. CDR3 residues: CASSRTSGLPNEKLFF. CDR3 nucleotide sequence: TGTGCCAGCAGCCGCACATCCGGGCTACCTAATGAAAAACTGTTTTTT.

There are many counts of this clonotype. The V call is TRBV12-3 or TRBV12-4, the J call TRBJ2-7, with D tentatively TRBD2 (6 bases). The CDR3 extends over 13 amino acids. V was pared by 3 bases and J by 5 bases, with 11 bases between. The CDR3 loop reads CASSFSGFHEQYF. DNA of the CDR3: TGTGCCAGCAGTTTTAGCGGATTCCACGAGCAGTACTTC.

The sample holds many counts of this clonotype. This chain joins TRBV4-1 and TRBJ1-6; D uncertain. V was pared by 2 bases and J by 11 bases, with 22 bases between. The V gene's germline CDR1 is MGHRA and CDR2 YSYEKL. CDR3 size: 17 residues. CDR3 nucleotide sequence: TGCGCCAGCAGCCAAAATCCCTTCGGGCTGGTCGCCCCACCCCTCCACTTT. It translates to CASSQNPFGLVAPPLHF.

The chain joins TRBV28 to TRBJ2-2, with 10 positions matching TRBD2. V lost 6 bases and J lost 12; bases outside the gene matches: 13. CDR1 MDHEN and CDR2 SYDVKM come from the germline V gene. The CDR3 consists of 15 residues. CDR3 DNA sequence: TGTGCCAGCAGCTTTCCCCTTGTAGCGGGGGGTCAGCTGTTTTTT. Translating gives CASSFPLVAGGQLFF.

V is TRBV10-3 and J is TRBJ1-2; no definite D call. The CDR3 has 13 amino acids. From germline, CDR1 is ENHRY and CDR2 SYGVKD. With 6 bases removed from V and 2 bases from J, the gap between germline ends came to 10 bases. CDR3 sequence: CAIRSLGNYGYTF. CDR3 in DNA: TGTGCCATCAGGTCTCTGGGGAACTATGGCTACACCTTC.

In this sample, this clonotype turned up a few times. The chain uses TRBV20-1 and TRBJ2-7, with 8 nucleotides matching TRBD2. Germline values: CDR1 DFQATT, CDR2 SNEGSKA (reference sequence). The CDR3 totals 14 residues. Trimming at V came to 4 bases and at J to 3 bases, leaving 8 bases not matched to a gene. The CDR3 is CSAIATGGYYEQYF. DNA for the CDR3: TGCAGTGCTATCGCGACGGGGGGGTACTACGAGCAGTACTTC.

This clonotype was seen ten or more times. The chain is built from TRBV19 and TRBJ1-5, with D possibly TRBD1 on 6 matching bases. Germline assignment: CDR1 LNHDA and CDR2 SQIVND (reference sequence). V was cut by 4 bases and J by 9 bases, with 13 bases left in between. The CDR3 has 13 amino acids. The CDR3 region has the DNA TGTGCCAGTAGTACGGGGACATTCATGCCCCAGCATTTT. Protein: CASSTGTFMPQHF.